This T cell receptor (beta chain) stems from a study of T cell responses to AZD1222 COVID-19 vaccine. From germline, CDR1 is SGHTA and CDR2 FQGNSA. V lost 4 bases and J lost 4; bases outside the gene matches: 11. The CDR3 is made up of 19 amino acids. This clone was picked up one time. Here immunoSEQ multiplex PCR was the method, and the copy in TCRdb shows in-frame clones only, minus some. The data show approximately 150,000 clones, 85% to 90% seen once. The receptor was derived from an adult who received the AZD1222 COVID-19 vaccine. The J gene is TRBJ2-3, the V gene TRBV7-2; 16 bases match TRBD2. Sequenced here: peripheral blood, sampled 28 days after the second AZD1222 dose. The DNA for the CDR3 is TGTGCCAGCAGCTCCCCGGGACTAGCGGGGGGGCCTTCGGCAGATACGCAGTATTTT. It is translated as CASSSPGLAGGPSADTQYF. The entire variable domain, with the rest obtained from reference TRBV7-2 and TRBJ2-3, is as follows: GAGVSQSPSNKVTEKGKDVELRCDPISGHTALYWYRQSLGQGLEFLIYFQGNSAPDKSGLPSDRFSAERTGGSVSTLTIQRTQQEDSAVYLCASSSPGLAGGPSADTQYFGPGTRLTVL.